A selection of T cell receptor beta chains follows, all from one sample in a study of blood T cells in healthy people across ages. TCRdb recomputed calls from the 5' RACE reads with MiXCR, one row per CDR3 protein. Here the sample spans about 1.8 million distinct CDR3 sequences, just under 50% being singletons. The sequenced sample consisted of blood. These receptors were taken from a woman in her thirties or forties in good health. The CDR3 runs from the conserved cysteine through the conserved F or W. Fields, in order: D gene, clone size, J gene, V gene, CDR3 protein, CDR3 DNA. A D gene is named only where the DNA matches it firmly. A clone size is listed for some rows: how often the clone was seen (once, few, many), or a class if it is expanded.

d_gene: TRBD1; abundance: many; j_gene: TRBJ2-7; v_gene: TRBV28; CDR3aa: CASSYGQGGYEQYF; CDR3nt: TGTGCCAGCAGTTATGGACAGGGAGGCTACGAGCAGTACTTC
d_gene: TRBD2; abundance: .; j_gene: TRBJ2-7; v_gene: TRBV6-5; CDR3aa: CASSSQSGGYEQYF; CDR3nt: TGTGCCAGCAGCTCCCAGAGCGGGGGTTACGAGCAGTACTTC
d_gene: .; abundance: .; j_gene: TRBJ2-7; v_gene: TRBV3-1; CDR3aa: CASSQESAYEQYF; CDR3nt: TGTGCCAGCAGCCAAGAAAGCGCATACGAGCAGTACTTC
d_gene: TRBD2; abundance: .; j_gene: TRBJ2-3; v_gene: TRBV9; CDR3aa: CASSVEVGRGADTQYF; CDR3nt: TGTGCCAGCAGCGTAGAGGTCGGGCGGGGGGCAGATACGCAGTATTTT
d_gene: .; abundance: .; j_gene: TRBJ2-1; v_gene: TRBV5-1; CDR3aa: CASSPFQDHSYNEQFF; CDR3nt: TGCGCCAGCAGTCCTTTTCAAGACCATTCCTACAATGAGCAGTTCTTC
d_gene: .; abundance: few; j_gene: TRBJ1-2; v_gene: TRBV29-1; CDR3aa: CSTRGGARDYGYTF; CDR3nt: TGCAGCACCCGCGGGGGGGCCAGGGACTATGGCTACACCTTC
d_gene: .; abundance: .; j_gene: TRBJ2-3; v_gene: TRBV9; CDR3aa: CASSVEGTSPSTDTQYF; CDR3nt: TGTGCCAGCAGCGTCGAGGGGACATCTCCGAGCACAGATACGCAGTATTTT
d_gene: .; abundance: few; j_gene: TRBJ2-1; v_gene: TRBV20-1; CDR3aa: CSARDLPSNEQFF; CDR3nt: TGCAGTGCTAGAGATTTACCCTCCAATGAGCAGTTCTTC
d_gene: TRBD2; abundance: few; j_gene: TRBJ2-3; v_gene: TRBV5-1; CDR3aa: CASSYGLVTDTQYF; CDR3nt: TGCGCCAGCAGCTATGGACTAGTCACGGATACGCAGTATTTT
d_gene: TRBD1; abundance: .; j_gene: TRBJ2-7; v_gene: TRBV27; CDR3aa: CVSTKGQGRNSEQYF; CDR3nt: TGTGTCAGCACCAAGGGACAGGGGAGGAACTCCGAGCAGTACTTC
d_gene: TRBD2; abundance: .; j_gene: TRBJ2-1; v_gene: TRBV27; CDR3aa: CASSPTARGERRNEQFF; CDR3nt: TGTGCCAGCAGTCCGACGGCGCGGGGGGAGCGCCGCAATGAGCAGTTCTTC
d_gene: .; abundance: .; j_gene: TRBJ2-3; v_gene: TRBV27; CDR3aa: CASSTKGIGTDTQYF; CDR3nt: TGTGCCAGCAGTACCAAGGGTATTGGCACAGATACGCAGTATTTT
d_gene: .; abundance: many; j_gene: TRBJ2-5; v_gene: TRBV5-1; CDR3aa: CASSLRAGDQETQYF; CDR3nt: TGCGCCAGCAGCTTGCGAGCAGGAGATCAAGAGACCCAGTACTTC
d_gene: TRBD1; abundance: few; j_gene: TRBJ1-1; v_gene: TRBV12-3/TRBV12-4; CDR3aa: CASSPLGQGNTEAFF; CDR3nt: TGTGCCAGCAGTCCCCTGGGACAGGGAAACACTGAAGCTTTCTTT
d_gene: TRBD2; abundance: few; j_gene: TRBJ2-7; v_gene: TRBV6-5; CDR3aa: CAAGSGGSGYEQYF; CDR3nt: TGTGCAGCAGGGAGCGGGGGGTCGGGCTACGAGCAGTACTTC
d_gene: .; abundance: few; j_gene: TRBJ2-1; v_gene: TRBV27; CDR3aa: CASRAEYNEQFF; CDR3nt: TGTGCCAGCAGGGCAGAGTACAATGAGCAGTTCTTC
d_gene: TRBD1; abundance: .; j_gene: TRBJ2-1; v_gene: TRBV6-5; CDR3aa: CASSSDRGELNEQFF; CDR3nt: TGTGCCAGCAGTTCCGACAGGGGAGAACTCAATGAGCAGTTCTTC
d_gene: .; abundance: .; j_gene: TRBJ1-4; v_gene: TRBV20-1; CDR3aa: CSARRASATNEKLFF; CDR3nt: TGCAGTGCCCGGCGGGCCTCGGCAACTAATGAAAAACTGTTTTTT
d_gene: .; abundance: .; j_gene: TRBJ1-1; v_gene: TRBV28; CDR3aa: CASSDRLNAFF; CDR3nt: TGTGCCAGCAGTGACAGACTGAATGCTTTCTTT
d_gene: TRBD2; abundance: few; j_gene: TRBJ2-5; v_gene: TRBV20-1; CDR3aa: CSARRTSGRGETQYF; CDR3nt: TGCAGTGCCCGCCGGACTAGCGGTCGAGGAGAGACCCAGTACTTC
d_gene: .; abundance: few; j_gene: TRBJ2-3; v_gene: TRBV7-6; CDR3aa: CASSLRQDSTDTQYF; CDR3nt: TGTGCCAGCAGCCTTCGACAGGACAGCACAGATACGCAGTATTTT
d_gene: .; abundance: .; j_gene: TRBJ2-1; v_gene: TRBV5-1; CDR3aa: CASSFPRAETQFF; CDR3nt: TGCGCCAGCAGCTTTCCAAGGGCGGAGACCCAGTTCTTC
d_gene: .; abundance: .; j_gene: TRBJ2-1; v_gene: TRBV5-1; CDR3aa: CASRSDLGGSSYNEQFF; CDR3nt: TGCGCCAGCCGATCCGACCTTGGGGGGTCCTCCTACAATGAGCAGTTCTTC
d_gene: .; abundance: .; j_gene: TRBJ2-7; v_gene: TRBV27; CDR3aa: CASSLLGYSFYEQYF; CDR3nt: TGTGCCAGCAGCCTCCTTGGTTATTCCTTCTACGAGCAGTACTTC
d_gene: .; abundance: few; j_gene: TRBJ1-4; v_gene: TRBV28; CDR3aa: CASSLTVPTNEKLFF; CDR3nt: TGTGCCAGCAGTTTAACGGTGCCAACTAATGAAAAACTGTTTTTT
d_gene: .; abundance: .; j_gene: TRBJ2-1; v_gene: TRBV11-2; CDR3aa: CAGSPVRGGYNEQFF; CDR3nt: TGTGCCGGCAGCCCTGTCAGGGGAGGGTACAATGAGCAGTTCTTC
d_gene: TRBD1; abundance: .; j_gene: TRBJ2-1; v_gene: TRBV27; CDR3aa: CASSAPGQSNEQFF; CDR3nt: TGTGCCAGCTCTGCCCCGGGACAGAGCAATGAGCAGTTCTTC
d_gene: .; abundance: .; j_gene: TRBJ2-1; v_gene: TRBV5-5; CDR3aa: CASSQGPSTYNEQFF; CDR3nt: TGTGCCAGCAGCCAAGGTCCGTCGACCTACAATGAGCAGTTCTTC
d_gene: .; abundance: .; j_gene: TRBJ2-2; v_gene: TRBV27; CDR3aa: CASSPIRTGELFF; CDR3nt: TGTGCCAGCAGTCCTATACGCACCGGGGAGCTGTTTTTT
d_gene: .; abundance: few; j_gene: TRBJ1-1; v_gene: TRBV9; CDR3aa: CASSVSANTEAFF; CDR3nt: TGTGCCAGCAGTGTGTCAGCGAACACTGAAGCTTTCTTT
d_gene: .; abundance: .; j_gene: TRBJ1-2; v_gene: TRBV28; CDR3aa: CASSFAGRGYTF; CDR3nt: TGTGCCAGCAGTTTTGCAGGGAGAGGCTACACCTTC
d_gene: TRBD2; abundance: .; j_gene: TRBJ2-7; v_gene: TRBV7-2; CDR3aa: CASSYLAGGPHEQYF; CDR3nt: TGTGCCAGCAGCTATCTAGCGGGGGGGCCCCACGAGCAGTACTTC
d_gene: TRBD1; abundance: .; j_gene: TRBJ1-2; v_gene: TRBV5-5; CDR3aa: CASSRGQGASNYGYTF; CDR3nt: TGTGCCAGCAGCCGAGGACAGGGGGCATCTAACTATGGCTACACCTTC
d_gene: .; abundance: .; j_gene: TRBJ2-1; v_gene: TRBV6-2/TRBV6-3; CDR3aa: CASSYLDSDNEQFF; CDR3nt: TGTGCCAGCAGTTACTTGGACAGTGACAATGAGCAGTTCTTC
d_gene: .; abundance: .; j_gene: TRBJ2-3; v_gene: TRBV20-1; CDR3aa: CSARVKLAKATDTQYF; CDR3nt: TGCAGCGCTAGAGTTAAGCTAGCCAAGGCGACAGATACGCAGTATTTT
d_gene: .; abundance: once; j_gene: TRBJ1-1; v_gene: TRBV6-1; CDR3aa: CASSTRQGINTEAFF; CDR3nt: TGTGCCAGCAGTACCCGCCAGGGGATTAACACTGAAGCTTTCTTT
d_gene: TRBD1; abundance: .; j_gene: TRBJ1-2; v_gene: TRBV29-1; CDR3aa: CSVPWRTGAPHLLTF; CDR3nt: TGCAGCGTTCCATGGAGGACAGGAGCTCCTCATTTGCTCACCTTC
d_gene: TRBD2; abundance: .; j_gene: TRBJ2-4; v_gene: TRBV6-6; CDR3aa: CASSHGLAGGTKNIQYF; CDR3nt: TGTGCCAGCAGTCATGGACTAGCGGGGGGAACCAAAAACATTCAGTACTTC
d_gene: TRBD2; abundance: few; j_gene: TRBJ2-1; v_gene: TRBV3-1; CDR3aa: CASTEAGGLNNEQFF; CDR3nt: TGTGCCAGCACCGAAGCGGGGGGGCTTAACAATGAGCAGTTCTTC
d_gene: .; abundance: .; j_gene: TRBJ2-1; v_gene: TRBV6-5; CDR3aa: CASSYSPGMNEQFF; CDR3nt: TGTGCCAGCAGTTACTCTCCTGGGATGAATGAGCAGTTCTTC
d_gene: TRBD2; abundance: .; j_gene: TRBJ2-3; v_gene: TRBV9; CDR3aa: CASSISGGRSPDTQYF; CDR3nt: TGTGCCAGCAGCATCAGCGGGGGGAGGTCACCAGATACGCAGTATTTT
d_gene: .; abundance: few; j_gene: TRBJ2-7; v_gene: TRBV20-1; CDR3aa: CSVARSALSYEQYF; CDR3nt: TGCAGTGTCGCCAGGTCCGCGTTATCCTACGAGCAGTACTTC
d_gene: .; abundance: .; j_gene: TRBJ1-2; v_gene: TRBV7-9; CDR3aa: CASSDGNLYGYTF; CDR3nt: TGTGCCAGCAGCGACGGCAACCTCTATGGCTACACCTTC
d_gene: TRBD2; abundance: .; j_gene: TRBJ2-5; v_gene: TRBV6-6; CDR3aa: CASRDPPSGLAKETQYF; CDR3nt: TGTGCCAGCAGGGATCCCCCAAGTGGACTAGCAAAAGAGACCCAGTACTTC
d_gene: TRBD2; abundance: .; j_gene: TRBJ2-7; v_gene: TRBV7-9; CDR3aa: CASGPRRAGDFYEQYF; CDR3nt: TGTGCCAGCGGCCCCAGGCGGGCGGGGGACTTCTACGAGCAGTACTTC
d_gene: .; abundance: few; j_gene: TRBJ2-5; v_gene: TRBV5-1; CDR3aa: CASSSGTPQGTQYF; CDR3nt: TGCGCCAGCAGTTCCGGGACCCCCCAAGGGACCCAGTACTTC
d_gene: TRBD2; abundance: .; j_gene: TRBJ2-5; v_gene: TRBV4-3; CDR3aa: CASSQSVTSGEETQYF; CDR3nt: TGCGCCAGCAGCCAGTCCGTGACTAGCGGAGAAGAGACCCAGTACTTC
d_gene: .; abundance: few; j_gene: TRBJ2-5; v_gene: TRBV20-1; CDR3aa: CSARRAGKTQYF; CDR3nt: TGCAGTGCTAGACGGGCAGGGAAGACCCAGTACTTC
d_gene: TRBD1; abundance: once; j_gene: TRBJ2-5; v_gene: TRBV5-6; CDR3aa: CASSSTGTGLETQYF; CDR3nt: TGTGCCAGCAGCTCAACCGGGACAGGGTTGGAGACCCAGTACTTC
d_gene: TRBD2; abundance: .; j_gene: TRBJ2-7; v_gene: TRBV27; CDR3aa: CASSYVAGAYEQYF; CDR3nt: TGTGCCAGCAGCTATGTAGCGGGGGCCTACGAGCAGTACTTC
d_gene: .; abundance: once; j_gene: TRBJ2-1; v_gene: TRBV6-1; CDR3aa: CASSEGRWGYNEQFF; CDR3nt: TGTGCCAGCAGTGAAGGTCGTTGGGGATACAATGAGCAGTTCTTC